This TCR beta chain was documented in a study of OX40 agonist ivuxolimab in advanced cancers. About the research overall: It was permissible to have had prior anti-PD-1, anti-PD-L1 or anti-CTLA-4 therapy, and over 35% had some. Study observations and caveats: Certain nonresponders additionally had low normalized T-cell clonal expansion. With doses of 0.1 to 3.0 mg/kg, CD4+ and CD8+ blood T cells had undergone clonal expansion by week 6. Relative to CD4+ cells, CD8+ T cells on average had more expanded clones.

The V end lost 4 bases, the J end lost 0 bases, and 7 bases lay between the germline ends. Germline CDR1 reads GTSNPN; CDR2 reads SVGIG (reference sequence). The CDR3 is 13 residues long. Comment on this clone: What it binds is not known.

The protocol was immunoSEQ multiplex PCR, while the TCRdb copy is restricted to in-frame clones and leaves out a portion. The sample includes about 89,000 clones, approximately 91% of them seen just once. This TCR was sampled from an adult with an advanced solid tumor such as melanoma, head and neck, liver or kidney cancer. This rearrangement joins TRBV30 to TRBJ1-5; D not resolved. Sequenced here: CD4+ or CD8+ T cells sorted from blood, sampled in a trial of the OX40 agonist ivuxolimab. The CDR3 DNA sequence: TGTGCCTGGAACGGAAATAGCAATCAGCCCCAGCATTTT. Amino acid sequence: CAWNGNSNQPQHF.